The 25 T cell receptor beta chains listed next were all sequenced from one sample in a study of T-cell reconstitution after alpha-beta-depleted transplantation in children. A TCRbeta library incorporating unique molecular identifiers was prepared. MiXCR, applied by TCRdb to the PCR reads, yields one record per CDR3 protein. The profile shows hundreds of thousands of distinct CDR3 sequences, about an eighth of them singletons. The sequencing used PBMCs, collected before TCRalphabeta/CD19-depleted stem cell transplant. These receptors were collected from a girl aged 2 to 10 with congenital amegakaryocytic thrombocytopenia, due to receive a stem cell transplant.

The table lists this clonotype with many counts. CDR3 amino acids: CASSAGAIQETQYF. CDR3 coding DNA: TGTGCCAGCAGTGCCGGCGCCATCCAAGAGACCCAGTACTTC. The chain joins TRBV12-3 or TRBV12-4 to TRBJ2-5, with unresolved D. V was clipped by 5 bases and J by 1 base, with 11 bases between them. The CDR3 runs 14 residues.

This clonotype appeared a few times. This chain links TRBV28 with TRBJ2-7, with D possibly TRBD2 on 6 matching bases. This CDR3 region has 15 residues. The V gene's germline CDR1 is MDHEN and CDR2 SYDVKM. Trimming shortened V by 5 bases and J by 3 bases, and 17 bases separated the two germline ends. In nucleotides, the CDR3 is TGTGCCAGCAGTCAGAAGCGGAGGGAGAGCTACGAGCAGTACTTC. Residues: CASSQKRRESYEQYF.

The chain is built from TRBV7-3 and TRBJ2-1; no clear D gene. The CDR3 consists of 14 residues. V lost 1 base and J lost 4, with 8 bases in between. Germline CDR1 and CDR2: SGHTA and FQGTGA. CDR3 nucleotide sequence: TGTGCCAGCAGCTTAATTCACAGTTACAATGAGCAGTTCTTC. Protein product: CASSLIHSYNEQFF.

The rearrangement links TRBV20-1 to TRBJ2-7, with 9 nucleotides matching TRBD1. The CDR3 has 14 amino acids. The germline gives CDR1 DFQATT, CDR2 SNEGSKA (reference sequence). The J segment lost 6 bases and the V segment lost 1 base, leaving 7 bases of the junction unmatched. The CDR3 DNA reads as TGCAGTGCTAGAGTTGGGACAGGGAGTAGCGAGCAGTACTTC. Translation: CSARVGTGSSEQYF.

The J gene is TRBJ2-1, the V gene TRBV5-1; D tentatively reads TRBD1 or TRBD2 (6 bases each). CDR3 length: 13 amino acids. Trimming took 3 bases from V and 9 from J, leaving 13 bases between them. The V gene's germline CDR1 is SGHRS and CDR2 YFSETQ. DNA for the CDR3: TGCGCCAGCAGCTGGACTAAGGGGGTTGAGCAGTTCTTC. Protein product: CASSWTKGVEQFF.

This clonotype was found many times. The J gene is TRBJ1-4, the V gene TRBV20-1, with TRBD1 as a possible D gene (5 bases). Trimming took off 1 base at V and 8 bases at J, with 11 bases between the two ends. Germline V gene sequence: CDR1 DFQATT, CDR2 SNEGSKA (reference sequence). There are 13 residues in the CDR3. CDR3 DNA sequence: TGCAGTGCTAGAGGGCAGGGTATGGAAAAACTGTTTTTT. It specifies CSARGQGMEKLFF.

The rearrangement links TRBV12-3 or TRBV12-4 to TRBJ2-7, with D possibly matching TRBD1 (5 bases). V lost 3 bases and J lost 4, with 16 bases in between. This CDR3 has 15 residues. CDR3 residues: CASSFRQGEVYEQYF. The CDR3 region has the DNA TGTGCCAGCAGTTTTCGGCAGGGCGAGGTTTACGAGCAGTACTTC.

V usage is TRBV20-1 and J usage is TRBJ2-5; unclear D gene. Trimming stripped 6 bases from V and 2 bases from J, with 7 bases between. This CDR3 has 11 residues. The V gene's germline CDR1 is DFQATT and CDR2 SNEGSKA (reference sequence). CDR3 sequence reads: CSAFPQETQYF. In nucleotides, the CDR3 is TGCAGTGCGTTCCCTCAAGAGACCCAGTACTTC.

The chain is built from TRBV4-1 and TRBJ2-1; D remains unclear. Deletions cut 1 base from V and 4 bases from J, with 11 bases between. From germline, CDR1 is MGHRA and CDR2 YSYEKL. The CDR3 consists of 15 residues. DNA of the CDR3: TGCGCCAGCAGCCAAGTTCCTGGGCCTTACAATGAGCAGTTCTTC. Encoded protein: CASSQVPGPYNEQFF.

The CDR3 is CASSRLSSNEQFF. In DNA, the CDR3 is TGTGCCAGCAGCCGACTCAGCAGCAATGAGCAGTTCTTC. The chain carries TRBV7-2 and TRBJ2-1; no firm D call. This CDR3 has 13 amino acids. Per germline, CDR1 SGHTA and CDR2 FQGNSA. Trimming shortened V by 5 bases and J by 6 bases, and 11 bases separated the two germline ends.

This clonotype was counted only a few times. V is TRBV4-1 and J is TRBJ2-1; D possibly matches TRBD1 or TRBD2 (5 bases each). Germline-derived CDR1 and CDR2 are MGHRA and YSYEKL. The CDR3 runs 20 residues. Trimming removed 1 base from V and 0 bases from J, with 22 bases in between. CDR3 DNA sequence: TGCGCCAGCAGCCAAGTGTGGGCAGGGACCCATGACTACTCCTACAATGAGCAGTTCTTC. The encoded protein is CASSQVWAGTHDYSYNEQFF.

The chain carries TRBV10-3 and TRBJ2-5; 12 positions agree with TRBD2. After removal of 4 bases from V and 5 bases from J, the junction contained 5 bases not matched to a gene. CDR3 length: 15 amino acids. CDR1 and CDR2 (germline): ENHRY, SYGVKD. CDR3 in amino acids: CAISVRLAGGETQYF. The CDR3 DNA sequence: TGTGCCATCAGTGTTCGGCTAGCGGGAGGGGAGACCCAGTACTTC.

This clonotype was counted between two and nine times. V and J are TRBV20-1 and TRBJ2-1; TRBD2 agrees at 14 bases. This CDR3 comprises 19 residues. With V trimmed by 0 bases and J by 3 bases, 10 bases remained unmatched. CDR1 is DFQATT and CDR2 is SNEGSKA in the germline V gene (reference sequence). For the CDR3, the DNA is TGCAGTGCTAGAGATCCTGGGACTAGCGGGAGATATAGCTACAATGAGCAGTTCTTC. It yields the protein CSARDPGTSGRYSYNEQFF.

This clonotype appeared many times. The V gene is TRBV29-1, the J gene TRBJ2-5; no reliable D call. Germline values: CDR1 SQVTM, CDR2 ANQGSEA. Trimming took 3 bases from V and 5 from J, leaving 7 bases between them. This CDR3 spans 11 amino acids. This chain's CDR3 is CSVDSIETQYF. The DNA of the CDR3 is TGCAGCGTTGATTCCATTGAGACCCAGTACTTC.

This clonotype was found many times. The chain recombines TRBV20-1 with TRBJ2-2; 10 bases are shared with TRBD2. CDR1 and CDR2 from the germline V gene are DFQATT and SNEGSKA (reference sequence). The ends lost 6 bases at V and 1 base at J; junction bases unmatched: 5. This CDR3 contains 15 residues. This CDR3 is CSAERTSGNTGELFF. As DNA, the CDR3 is TGCAGTGCCGAACGGACTAGCGGGAACACCGGGGAGCTGTTTTTT.

At least ten counts were recorded for this clonotype. V is TRBV5-6 and J is TRBJ2-3, with D tentatively TRBD1 (5 bases). Germline CDR1 is SGHDT and CDR2 is YYEEEE. Between the trimmed V and J ends, which lost 2 bases and 0 bases, there was a span of 10 bases. The CDR3 is 15 residues long. CDR3 sequence (DNA): TGTGCCAGCAGCTTTCTTAAGGGGAGCACAGATACGCAGTATTTT. Encoded protein: CASSFLKGSTDTQYF.

This chain joins TRBV5-1 and TRBJ2-7, with 11 bases that match TRBD2. This CDR3 has 15 residues. Germline assignment: CDR1 SGHRS and CDR2 YFSETQ. The V gene end was trimmed by 4 bases and the J gene end by 3 bases; junction bases not matched to a gene: 6. In DNA form, the CDR3 reads TGCGCCAGCAGCCCCCAGACTAGCGGGGACTACGAGCAGTACTTC. Residues: CASSPQTSGDYEQYF.

This clonotype was seen ten or more times. The chain recombines TRBV5-1 with TRBJ2-7; D may correspond to TRBD1 or TRBD2 (5 bases each). Trimming took 2 bases from V and 4 from J, leaving 13 bases between them. This CDR3 is built from 14 residues. Germline CDR1 and CDR2: SGHRS and YFSETQ. CDR3 in DNA: TGCGCCAGCAGCTTCCACACTAGGGGTTACGAGCAGTACTTC. It specifies CASSFHTRGYEQYF. The full variable domain, in which reference TRBV5-1 and TRBJ2-7 provide the parts outside the CDR3, is KAGVTQTPRYLIKTRGQQVTLSCSPISGHRSVSWYQQTPGQGLQFLFEYFSETQRNKGNFPGRFSGRQFSNSRSEMNVSTLELGDSALYLCASSFHTRGYEQYFGPGTRLTVT.

This CDR3 is CSAVRQGHYGYTF. The CDR3 nucleotides read TGCAGTGCTGTTCGACAGGGTCACTATGGCTACACCTTC. The V gene is TRBV20-1, the J gene TRBJ1-2, with 7 bases matching TRBD1. Losses at the gene ends were 5 bases for V and 3 bases for J; bases not matched to a gene: 6. The CDR3 runs to 13 residues. Germline lookup yields CDR1 DFQATT and CDR2 SNEGSKA (reference sequence).

This clonotype was seen repeatedly, ten times or more. The DNA is left out, because the CDR3 cannot be placed on it with certainty; the CDR3 is given as TCRdb lists it. This chain connects TRBV21-1 to TRBJ1-1. TRBV21-1 counts as a pseudogene. The CDR3 is made up of 14 amino acids, end residues included. Here the CDR3 reads CASSKVGYGTEAFF.

The sample holds many counts of this clonotype. The J gene is TRBJ2-7, the V gene TRBV5-5; 7 bases agree with TRBD2. In germline, CDR1 is SGHKS, CDR2 YYEKEE (reference sequence). The CDR3 loop spans 15 amino acids. J lost 2 bases, V lost 4 bases, and 9 bases had no gene match. The CDR3 bases are TGTGCCAGCAGCCTTACCGGGACTACCACCTACGAGCAGTACTTC. Protein: CASSLTGTTTYEQYF.

Ten or more counts support this clonotype. One junction end does not reproduce the germline sequence, and a read error may be involved. This sequence joins TRBV20-1 and TRBJ1-2; D gene ambiguous. Germline CDR1 is DFQATT and CDR2 is SNEGSKA (reference sequence). The CDR3 is 13 amino acids. CDR3 sequence reads: CSAQNADSYGYTF. The CDR3 coding sequence is TGCAGTGCCCAGAACGCGGATTCCTATGGCTACACTTTC.

This clonotype was picked up many times. This chain connects TRBV20-1 to TRBJ2-5; 8 bases map to TRBD2. The length of the CDR3 is 17 residues. Germline trimming cut 0 bases from V and 3 bases from J; bases unmatched to any gene: 12. CDR1 and CDR2 (germline): DFQATT, SNEGSKA (reference sequence). Here the CDR3 DNA reads TGCAGTGCTAGAGATAGAACCGCGGGAGGAATTGAAGAGACCCAGTACTTC. The encoded protein is CSARDRTAGGIEETQYF.

CDR3 amino acids: CAISESEAGSLGDTQYF. The CDR3 DNA reads as TGTGCCATCAGTGAGTCGGAAGCGGGGTCTCTTGGGGATACGCAGTATTTT. This chain links TRBV10-3 with TRBJ2-3, with 7 nucleotides matching TRBD2. CDR3 length equals 17 residues. In germline, CDR1 is ENHRY, CDR2 SYGVKD. With V trimmed by 0 bases and J by 6 bases, 12 bases remained unmatched.

This clonotype was counted ten times or more. The V and J genes are TRBV12-3 or TRBV12-4 and TRBJ2-7, with TRBD2 as a possible D gene (6 bases). This CDR3 spans 15 amino acids. Trimming removed 3 bases at V and 3 bases at J, with 15 bases between. The CDR3 DNA is TGTGCCAGCAGTTTGCGGGCAGGGAGGTTCTACGAGCAGTACTTC. This sequence encodes CASSLRAGRFYEQYF.